Listed below are T cell receptor beta chains from one sample, sequenced in a study of blood T cell repertoires in COVID-19. Here immunoSEQ multiplex PCR was the method, and the copy in TCRdb shows in-frame clones only, minus some. The sample comprises 150,000 to 180,000 clones, around 80% of which are singletons, and roughly 0.6% rests with the top ten. The sample was peripheral blood. The receptor source for this set is a man aged 60-69 years with acute or convalescent COVID-19. The CDR3 runs from the conserved cysteine through the conserved F or W. D genes are given only for firm matches. Clone size is shown for a subset of rows, as once, few, many or a class of expanded clone.

clone size: few
V gene: TRBV6-5
D gene: TRBD1
J gene: TRBJ2-3
CDR3 protein: CASSSGQRIADTQYF
CDR3 DNA: TGTGCCAGCAGTTCGGGACAGAGAATCGCAGATACGCAGTATTTT

clone size: NA
V gene: TRBV5-4
D gene: NA
J gene: TRBJ1-4
CDR3 protein: CASSLGAGEEKLFF
CDR3 DNA: TGTGCCAGCAGCTTGGGGGCCGGGGAGGAAAAACTGTTTTTT

clone size: NA
V gene: TRBV7-9
D gene: NA
J gene: TRBJ1-5
CDR3 protein: CASSFQGDQPQHF
CDR3 DNA: TGTGCCAGCAGCTTCCAGGGTGATCAGCCCCAGCATTTT

clone size: NA
V gene: TRBV18
D gene: TRBD1
J gene: TRBJ1-2
CDR3 protein: CASSPGAGQGADGYTF
CDR3 DNA: TGTGCCAGCTCACCAGGGGCTGGACAGGGGGCGGATGGCTACACCTTC

clone size: NA
V gene: TRBV19
D gene: TRBD1
J gene: TRBJ2-6
CDR3 protein: CASSTTGGRAGANVLTF
CDR3 DNA: TGTGCCAGTAGTACCACAGGGGGTAGGGCTGGGGCCAACGTCCTGACTTTC

clone size: few
V gene: TRBV19
D gene: NA
J gene: TRBJ2-1
CDR3 protein: CASSGGGIEYNEQFF
CDR3 DNA: TGTGCCAGTAGCGGCGGAGGGATCGAGTACAATGAGCAGTTCTTC

clone size: NA
V gene: TRBV7-8
D gene: TRBD1
J gene: TRBJ1-4
CDR3 protein: CASSLVGGTGLNEKLFF
CDR3 DNA: TGTGCCAGCAGCTTAGTAGGGGGGACAGGGCTCAATGAAAAACTGTTTTTT

clone size: NA
V gene: TRBV4-3
D gene: NA
J gene: TRBJ1-1
CDR3 protein: CASSQGQTNTEAFF
CDR3 DNA: TGCGCCAGCAGCCAAGGACAGACAAACACTGAAGCTTTCTTT

clone size: NA
V gene: TRBV21-1
D gene: NA
J gene: TRBJ1-6
CDR3 protein: CASSSPSPAGQRNSPLHF
CDR3 DNA: TGTGCCAGCAGCAGTCCTTCACCGGCGGGACAGAGAAATTCACCCCTCCACTTT

clone size: NA
V gene: TRBV3-1/TRBV3-2
D gene: NA
J gene: TRBJ2-1
CDR3 protein: CASSHMARFRERFNEQFF
CDR3 DNA: TGTGCCAGCAGCCACATGGCCCGATTTCGGGAGAGATTCAATGAGCAGTTCTTC

clone size: NA
V gene: TRBV7-2
D gene: TRBD1
J gene: TRBJ1-2
CDR3 protein: CASSLGGTGGKYGYTF
CDR3 DNA: TGTGCCAGCAGCTTAGGGGGGACAGGGGGCAAGTATGGCTACACCTTC

clone size: NA
V gene: TRBV6-2/TRBV6-3
D gene: NA
J gene: TRBJ1-5
CDR3 protein: CASSYSRRYSNQPQHF
CDR3 DNA: TGTGCCAGCAGTTACTCGAGGCGGTATAGCAATCAGCCCCAGCATTTT

clone size: NA
V gene: TRBV27
D gene: TRBD1
J gene: TRBJ1-1
CDR3 protein: CATGTGPNTEAFF
CDR3 DNA: TGTGCCACAGGGACAGGGCCTAACACTGAAGCTTTCTTT

clone size: once
V gene: TRBV6-6
D gene: NA
J gene: TRBJ1-2
CDR3 protein: CASSRQASTNYGYTF
CDR3 DNA: TGTGCCAGCAGTCGACAGGCATCTACTAACTATGGCTACACCTTC

clone size: NA
V gene: TRBV7-9
D gene: TRBD1
J gene: TRBJ2-3
CDR3 protein: CASRAGTGGSDTQYF
CDR3 DNA: TGTGCCAGCAGGGCCGGGACAGGGGGCTCAGATACGCAGTATTTT

clone size: NA
V gene: TRBV19
D gene: TRBD2
J gene: TRBJ2-3
CDR3 protein: CASSIDRGLAGVPDTQYF
CDR3 DNA: TGTGCCAGTAGTATAGACAGGGGACTAGCGGGAGTCCCAGATACGCAGTATTTT

clone size: NA
V gene: TRBV5-1
D gene: NA
J gene: TRBJ2-5
CDR3 protein: CASSLQGGGGETQYF
CDR3 DNA: TGCGCCAGCAGCTTGCAGGGGGGTGGTGGAGAGACCCAGTACTTC

clone size: once
V gene: TRBV6-5
D gene: NA
J gene: TRBJ1-3
CDR3 protein: CASSYGGPGNTIYF
CDR3 DNA: TGTGCCAGCAGTTACGGGGGCCCAGGAAACACCATATATTTT

clone size: NA
V gene: TRBV7-9
D gene: TRBD2
J gene: TRBJ2-7
CDR3 protein: CASSTRTSGSHEQYF
CDR3 DNA: TGTGCCAGCAGCACCCGGACTAGCGGGAGCCACGAGCAGTACTTC

clone size: NA
V gene: TRBV28
D gene: TRBD1
J gene: TRBJ1-2
CDR3 protein: CASTGGPGGYTF
CDR3 DNA: TGTGCCAGCACAGGGGGGCCCGGTGGCTACACCTTC

clone size: NA
V gene: TRBV19
D gene: NA
J gene: TRBJ2-4
CDR3 protein: CASSPPRGGTSENIQYF
CDR3 DNA: TGTGCCAGTAGTCCCCCAAGGGGGGGCACGTCCGAAAACATTCAGTACTTC

clone size: NA
V gene: TRBV24-1
D gene: TRBD1
J gene: TRBJ1-5
CDR3 protein: CATSVSGGSNQPQHF
CDR3 DNA: TGTGCCACCAGTGTCTCAGGGGGGAGCAATCAGCCCCAGCATTTT

clone size: NA
V gene: TRBV19
D gene: TRBD1
J gene: TRBJ1-1
CDR3 protein: CASSPGQKTASTEAFF
CDR3 DNA: TGTGCCAGCTCTCCGGGACAGAAAACCGCGTCGACTGAAGCTTTCTTT

clone size: NA
V gene: TRBV18
D gene: TRBD1
J gene: TRBJ2-7
CDR3 protein: CASSPDRAREQYF
CDR3 DNA: TGTGCCAGCTCACCGGACAGGGCAAGGGAGCAGTACTTC

clone size: NA
V gene: TRBV6-4
D gene: NA
J gene: TRBJ2-2
CDR3 protein: CASRDIAYTGELFF
CDR3 DNA: TGTGCCAGCCGGGACATTGCCTACACCGGGGAGCTGTTTTTT

clone size: few
V gene: TRBV3-1/TRBV3-2
D gene: NA
J gene: TRBJ1-2
CDR3 protein: CASSQGGRGLSYGYTF
CDR3 DNA: TGTGCCAGCAGCCAAGGGGGGAGGGGGTTAAGCTATGGCTACACCTTC

clone size: NA
V gene: TRBV24-1
D gene: NA
J gene: TRBJ1-5
CDR3 protein: CATISTVGNQPQHF
CDR3 DNA: TGTGCCACTATCTCGACAGTGGGTAATCAGCCCCAGCATTTT

clone size: NA
V gene: TRBV19
D gene: NA
J gene: TRBJ2-7
CDR3 protein: CARGRDFSYEQYF
CDR3 DNA: TGTGCCAGAGGGAGAGATTTCTCCTACGAGCAGTACTTC

clone size: NA
V gene: TRBV2
D gene: NA
J gene: TRBJ1-1
CDR3 protein: CASSEAGSTEAFF
CDR3 DNA: TGTGCCAGCAGTGAAGCAGGGAGTACTGAAGCTTTCTTT

clone size: NA
V gene: TRBV9
D gene: NA
J gene: TRBJ2-2
CDR3 protein: CASSPRPSATGELFF
CDR3 DNA: TGTGCCAGCAGCCCCCGACCTAGCGCCACCGGGGAGCTGTTTTTT

clone size: NA
V gene: TRBV2
D gene: TRBD1
J gene: TRBJ2-2
CDR3 protein: CARTGGDRPGGLFF
CDR3 DNA: TGTGCCAGGACAGGGGGCGATAGACCGGGTGGGCTGTTTTTT

clone size: NA
V gene: TRBV27
D gene: TRBD1
J gene: TRBJ2-7
CDR3 protein: CASRIRTGADEQYF
CDR3 DNA: TGTGCCAGCAGGATAAGGACAGGGGCAGACGAGCAGTACTTC

clone size: NA
V gene: TRBV19
D gene: NA
J gene: TRBJ1-5
CDR3 protein: CASSIGVTGVTDSNQPQHF
CDR3 DNA: TGTGCCAGTAGTATAGGCGTGACGGGGGTGACGGATAGCAATCAGCCCCAGCATTTT

clone size: NA
V gene: TRBV4-2
D gene: TRBD2
J gene: TRBJ2-3
CDR3 protein: CASSPSGTSGTDTQYF
CDR3 DNA: TGTGCCAGCAGCCCCTCCGGGACTAGCGGCACAGATACGCAGTATTTT

clone size: NA
V gene: TRBV28
D gene: TRBD1
J gene: TRBJ1-2
CDR3 protein: CASRTQGNYGYTF
CDR3 DNA: TGTGCCAGCAGGACACAGGGGAACTATGGCTACACCTTC

clone size: few
V gene: TRBV5-6
D gene: TRBD1
J gene: TRBJ1-2
CDR3 protein: CASSFPGQGYGYTF
CDR3 DNA: TGTGCCAGCAGCTTTCCGGGACAGGGCTATGGCTACACCTTC

clone size: few
V gene: TRBV9
D gene: NA
J gene: TRBJ1-5
CDR3 protein: CASSVGAGGNQPQHF
CDR3 DNA: TGTGCCAGCAGCGTAGGTGCGGGGGGCAATCAGCCCCAGCATTTT

clone size: NA
V gene: TRBV6-1
D gene: NA
J gene: TRBJ1-3
CDR3 protein: CASSEGSGGWSSGNTIYF
CDR3 DNA: TGTGCCAGCAGTGAAGGATCAGGAGGCTGGAGCTCTGGAAACACCATATATTTT

clone size: NA
V gene: TRBV7-6
D gene: TRBD2
J gene: TRBJ2-2
CDR3 protein: CASSTSRGGRTGELFF
CDR3 DNA: TGTGCCAGCAGCACATCCCGGGGGGGCAGGACCGGGGAGCTGTTTTTT

clone size: NA
V gene: TRBV9
D gene: NA
J gene: TRBJ2-5
CDR3 protein: CASSPHSGAMETQYF
CDR3 DNA: TGTGCCAGCAGCCCCCATAGTGGGGCGATGGAGACCCAGTACTTC

clone size: NA
V gene: TRBV7-2
D gene: NA
J gene: TRBJ1-2
CDR3 protein: CASSLGANYGYTF
CDR3 DNA: TGTGCCAGCTCTCTAGGGGCAAACTATGGCTACACCTTC

clone size: NA
V gene: TRBV9
D gene: NA
J gene: TRBJ2-1
CDR3 protein: CASSPLGQLWDEQFF
CDR3 DNA: TGTGCCAGCAGCCCTCTTGGACAGCTGTGGGATGAGCAGTTCTTC

clone size: NA
V gene: TRBV20-1
D gene: TRBD1
J gene: TRBJ1-6
CDR3 protein: CSASQGANSPLHF
CDR3 DNA: TGCAGTGCTAGTCAGGGGGCCAATTCACCCCTCCACTTT

clone size: NA
V gene: TRBV19
D gene: NA
J gene: TRBJ1-5
CDR3 protein: CASSTRDQPQHF
CDR3 DNA: TGTGCCAGTAGTACCAGGGATCAGCCCCAGCATTTT

clone size: NA
V gene: TRBV5-1
D gene: TRBD1
J gene: TRBJ2-7
CDR3 protein: CASSRGQGSGGTYEQYF
CDR3 DNA: TGCGCCAGCAGTAGGGGACAGGGGTCCGGGGGCACCTACGAGCAGTACTTC

clone size: NA
V gene: TRBV15
D gene: NA
J gene: TRBJ1-4
CDR3 protein: CATSRDAQRGEKLFF
CDR3 DNA: TGTGCCACCAGCAGAGATGCACAACGGGGTGAAAAACTGTTTTTT

clone size: NA
V gene: TRBV28
D gene: NA
J gene: TRBJ1-2
CDR3 protein: CASRVGGGGYGYTF
CDR3 DNA: TGTGCCAGCCGAGTGGGAGGGGGAGGCTATGGCTACACCTTC

clone size: NA
V gene: TRBV7-2
D gene: TRBD2
J gene: TRBJ2-3
CDR3 protein: CASSLVGPTGGAKDTQYF
CDR3 DNA: TGTGCCAGCAGCTTAGTAGGCCCTACCGGGGGGGCCAAGGATACGCAGTATTTT

clone size: NA
V gene: TRBV6-1
D gene: TRBD1
J gene: TRBJ2-1
CDR3 protein: CASSTRTGANEQFF
CDR3 DNA: TGTGCCAGCAGTACGCGGACAGGGGCCAATGAGCAGTTCTTC

clone size: NA
V gene: TRBV11-2
D gene: NA
J gene: TRBJ2-1
CDR3 protein: CASSPRLGYNEQFF
CDR3 DNA: TGTGCCAGCAGCCCAAGACTTGGGTACAATGAGCAGTTCTTC